This is a list of T cell receptor beta chains from one sample in a study of vaccination and CD4 T cells after COVID-19. Their recognized antigens are unknown. TCRdb reprocessed the PCR reads with MiXCR, giving one entry per CDR3 protein. The data contain a few thousand distinct CDR3 sequences, approximately 20% of them seen just once; the ten biggest clones take up approximately 16%. The sequencing input was CD4+ T cells from blood, cultured in vitro. The receptors derive from a human donor who had recovered from COVID-19. CDR3s include the opening cysteine and the closing phenylalanine or tryptophan. The D gene is left open where the match is weak. Clone size is given for some rows only: seen once, a few or many times, or a class if the clone is expanded.

j_gene: TRBJ1-4
abundance: NA
d_gene: NA
v_gene: TRBV27
CDR3nt: TGTGCCAGCAGTTTGAGGGGAACTAATGAAAAACTGTTTTTT
CDR3aa: CASSLRGTNEKLFF

j_gene: TRBJ2-7
abundance: few
d_gene: TRBD2
v_gene: TRBV27
CDR3nt: TGTGCCAGCAGTTTATCGATTGCGGGGGGCCCGGGGGAGCAGTACTTC
CDR3aa: CASSLSIAGGPGEQYF

j_gene: TRBJ1-1
abundance: medium-sized
d_gene: NA
v_gene: TRBV30
CDR3nt: TGTGCCTGGAAGGAGGGAATGAACACTGAAGCTTTCTTT
CDR3aa: CAWKEGMNTEAFF

j_gene: TRBJ2-5
abundance: NA
d_gene: TRBD2
v_gene: TRBV7-6
CDR3nt: TGTGCCACCTCCGCCGGGCGGGGGGGCGGAGAGACCCAGTACTTC
CDR3aa: CATSAGRGGGETQYF

j_gene: TRBJ2-7
abundance: NA
d_gene: NA
v_gene: TRBV7-9
CDR3nt: TGTGCCAGCAGCCCCCTAAGTGAGCAGTACTTC
CDR3aa: CASSPLSEQYF

j_gene: TRBJ2-6
abundance: NA
d_gene: NA
v_gene: TRBV4-2
CDR3nt: TGTGCCAGCAGCCAAGATGGGAGTCTCACTGGGGCCAACGTCCTGACTTTC
CDR3aa: CASSQDGSLTGANVLTF

j_gene: TRBJ2-3
abundance: NA
d_gene: NA
v_gene: TRBV6-2/TRBV6-3
CDR3nt: TGTGCCAGCAGTGGACCCTTCGACACAGATACGCAGTATTTT
CDR3aa: CASSGPFDTDTQYF

j_gene: TRBJ1-2
abundance: medium-sized
d_gene: TRBD1
v_gene: TRBV12-3/TRBV12-4
CDR3nt: TGTGCCAGCAGTGGGACAGGGAGTAACGGCTACACCTTC
CDR3aa: CASSGTGSNGYTF

j_gene: TRBJ1-2
abundance: NA
d_gene: NA
v_gene: TRBV29-1
CDR3nt: TGCAGCGTTGAAGACCGAGAAAGAACAGCATATGGCTACACCTTC
CDR3aa: CSVEDRERTAYGYTF

j_gene: TRBJ1-2
abundance: few
d_gene: NA
v_gene: TRBV30
CDR3nt: TGTGCCTGGTCGGCAGGGTTTCAGTATGGCTACACCTTC
CDR3aa: CAWSAGFQYGYTF

j_gene: TRBJ2-5
abundance: NA
d_gene: NA
v_gene: TRBV29-1
CDR3nt: TGCAGCTTCGGGGGAAAGACCCAGTACTTC
CDR3aa: CSFGGKTQYF